These 20 T cell receptor beta chains came from one sample sequenced in a study of PD-1 blockade in mismatch repair-deficient tumors. Assay: immunoSEQ multiplex PCR; the TCRdb copy retains only in-frame clones and omits some. The sample carries about 51,000 clones, about 80% recorded once. Sample: peripheral blood, taken 4 weeks after starting pembrolizumab. The receptor set was obtained from an adult with mismatch repair-deficient cancer.

The chain is built from TRBV23-1 and TRBJ1-5, with unresolved D. TRBV23-1 carries the ORF label, with uncertain function. The ends were cut back, 6 bases at V and 7 bases at J, with 13 bases in the middle. The CDR3 is 13 residues long. This chain's CDR3 is CASSPPGKQPQHF. CDR3 sequence (DNA): TGCGCCAGCAGCCCCCCGGGGAAGCAGCCCCAGCATTTT.

A single count supports this clone. This sequence joins TRBV6-5 and TRBJ2-7; tentatively, D is TRBD1 (5 bases). Germline CDR1 is MNHEY and CDR2 is SVGAGI. Between the trimmed V and J ends, which lost 2 bases and 9 bases, there was a span of 8 bases. The CDR3 is made up of 11 amino acids. CDR3 region: CASSYKGVQYF. CDR3 bases: TGTGCCAGCAGTTACAAAGGGGTGCAGTACTTC.

This clone was recorded only once. The chain links TRBV7-9 to TRBJ2-1; D not resolved. Germline CDR1 reads SEHNR; CDR2 reads FQNEAQ (reference sequence). CDR3 size: 16 residues. Trimming took 2 bases from V and 6 from J, leaving 17 bases between them. The CDR3 here is CASSLTPLGGVNEQFF. CDR3 sequence (DNA): TGTGCCAGCAGCTTAACGCCCCTTGGTGGGGTCAATGAGCAGTTCTTC.

This clone was observed once. The chain uses TRBV7-9 and TRBJ2-2; D is unclear. Germline CDR1 reads SEHNR; CDR2 reads FQNEAQ (reference sequence). The germline V and J ends were trimmed by 5 bases and 5 bases, with 12 bases remaining between them. The CDR3 loop spans 14 amino acids. The CDR3 DNA reads TGTGCCAGCAGCCCATATCTCGGGACCGGGGAGCTGTTTTTT. Its protein is CASSPYLGTGELFF. The whole variable domain, filled in from reference TRBV7-9 and TRBJ2-2, reads DTGVSQNPRHKITKRGQNVTFRCDPISEHNRLYWYRQTLGQGPEFLTYFQNEAQLEKSRLLSDRFSAERPKGSFSTLEIQRTEQGDSAMYLCASSPYLGTGELFFGEGSRLTVL.

The chain is built from TRBV11-2 and TRBJ2-1; TRBD2 agrees at 7 bases. Germline assignment: CDR1 SGHAT and CDR2 FQNNGV. The CDR3 sequence is 13 residues long. V shed 5 bases and J 5 bases; nucleotides not matched to a gene: 3. This CDR3 reads CASSGGTNNEQFF. The CDR3 DNA sequence: TGTGCCAGCAGCGGAGGGACTAACAATGAGCAGTTCTTC.

The rearrangement links TRBV9 to TRBJ2-1; TRBD2 matches 10 bases. CDR3 length equals 18 residues. The V and J ends lost 4 bases and 4 bases, in that order; junction bases with no gene match: 14. Germline values: CDR1 SGDLS, CDR2 YYNGEE. The CDR3 coding sequence is TGTGCCAGCAGCCCCTCATCCCTAGCGGGAGTGGGATACAATGAGCAGTTCTTC. This sequence encodes CASSPSSLAGVGYNEQFF.

This clone was detected only a few times. J is TRBJ1-1 and V is TRBV7-9, with TRBD1 matching 7 bases. Looked up from germline, CDR1 is SEHNR and CDR2 is FQNEAQ (reference sequence). The length of the CDR3 is 15 residues. After removal of 0 bases from V and 4 bases from J, the junction contained 5 bases not matched to a gene. The CDR3 protein is CASSLASTGITEAFF. CDR3 in DNA: TGTGCCAGCAGCTTAGCATCGACAGGGATCACTGAAGCTTTCTTT.

The chain employs TRBV7-9 and TRBJ2-4; 9 bases are shared with TRBD1. After removal of 2 bases from V and 1 base from J, the junction contained 6 bases not matched to a gene. Germline CDR1 SEHNR, CDR2 FQNEAQ (reference sequence). CDR3 length equals 17 residues. CDR3 amino acids: CASSLLAGTGAKNIQYF. CDR3 bases: TGTGCCAGCAGCTTACTGGCCGGGACAGGGGCCAAAAACATTCAGTACTTC.

V usage is TRBV7-2 and J usage is TRBJ2-7, with D hard to call. From germline, CDR1 is SGHTA and CDR2 FQGNSA. The CDR3 totals 16 residues. V gave up 4 bases and J gave up 0 bases, with 16 bases separating them. The CDR3 DNA follows: TGTGCCAGCAGCTCATCAAGCGCGAGGCACTCCTACGAGCAGTACTTC. Translating it yields CASSSSSARHSYEQYF.

The CDR3 region is CASSRSSGPEETQYF. The DNA of the CDR3 is TGTGCCAGCAGCAGAAGTTCAGGGCCCGAAGAGACCCAGTACTTC. This chain uses TRBV7-6 with TRBJ2-5; D is perhaps TRBD1 (5 bases). V shed 5 bases and J shed 3 bases, with 16 bases lying between them. Germline CDR1 is SGHVS and CDR2 is FNYEAQ. CDR3 length: 15 residues.

The chain couples TRBV14 to TRBJ2-7; TRBD1 matches at 7 bases. From germline, CDR1 is SGHDN and CDR2 FVKESK. V shed 0 bases and J 2 bases; nucleotides not matched to a gene: 10. There are 17 residues in the CDR3. CDR3 coding DNA: TGTGCCAGCAGCCAAGAGGTTGTCGGGACAGCACCCTACGAGCAGTACTTC. This gives the protein CASSQEVVGTAPYEQYF.

The J gene is TRBJ1-2, the V gene TRBV7-2; no reliable D call. The CDR3 spans 13 residues. Trimming shortened V by 2 bases and J by 4 bases, and 8 bases separated the two germline ends. The germline V gene encodes CDR1 SGHTA and CDR2 FQGNSA. The CDR3 here is CASSLISPYGYTF. For the CDR3, the DNA is TGTGCCAGCAGCTTAATCAGCCCCTATGGCTACACCTTC.

V usage is TRBV4-2 and J usage is TRBJ2-7; TRBD2 matches 13 bases. The CDR3 contains 14 residues. Germline lookup yields CDR1 LGHNA and CDR2 YNFKEQ. The J segment lost 7 bases and the V segment lost 6 bases, leaving 6 bases of the junction unmatched. The DNA of the CDR3 is TGTGCCAGCAGTGCCGGGACTAGCGGGGTTGAGCAGTACTTC. It translates to CASSAGTSGVEQYF.

This clone was counted between two and nine times. The chain is built from TRBV19 and TRBJ1-2; D is possibly TRBD1 (6 bases). The germline V and J ends were trimmed by 6 bases and 4 bases, with 12 bases remaining between them. CDR3 length equals 13 residues. CDR1 is LNHDA and CDR2 is SQIVND in the germline V gene (reference sequence). The CDR3 loop reads CASSQIQGYGYTF. CDR3 coding DNA: TGTGCCAGTAGCCAAATACAGGGCTATGGCTACACCTTC.

This sequence joins TRBV5-4 and TRBJ2-2; 13 bases line up with TRBD2. Per the germline V gene, CDR1 is SGHNT and CDR2 is YYREEE (reference sequence). The CDR3 runs to 18 residues. The junction had 15 bases not matched to a gene; V was cut back by 6 bases and J by 7 bases. CDR3 sequence reads: CASTSGLAGVGQGGELFF. The CDR3 DNA reads as TGTGCCAGCACCTCAGGACTAGCGGGAGTGGGGCAGGGCGGGGAGCTGTTTTTT.

This clone is medium-sized (0.01 to 0.1%) within its sample. The chain links TRBV7-2 to TRBJ1-5, with D uncertain. The CDR3 has 15 residues. Germline CDR1 reads SGHTA; CDR2 reads FQGNSA. The V and J ends lost 2 bases and 0 bases respectively, with 8 bases between them. The CDR3 region is CASSLRGYSNQPQHF. CDR3 DNA sequence: TGTGCCAGCAGCTTACGGGGTTATAGCAATCAGCCCCAGCATTTT.

The chain recombines TRBV10-3 with TRBJ1-4; maybe TRBD1 (6 bases). Trimming left V 5 bases short and J 7 bases short, with 20 bases between. In germline, CDR1 is ENHRY, CDR2 SYGVKD. The CDR3 is 16 residues long. The CDR3 nucleotides are TGTGCCATCAGTACATCCCAGAGGGCCAGGGGTGAAAAACTGTTTTTT. Translation: CAISTSQRARGEKLFF.

The chain recombines TRBV2 with TRBJ1-3, with D uncertain. The V gene's germline CDR1 is SNHLY and CDR2 FYNNEI. CDR3 length: 14 residues. V was pared by 4 bases and J by 0 bases, with 7 bases between. Here the CDR3 DNA reads TGTGCCAGCAGTGGATGGGTCTCTGGAAACACCATATATTTT. Its translation: CASSGWVSGNTIYF.

The V and J genes are TRBV5-6 and TRBJ1-1; D may be TRBD1 (5 bases). The V and J ends lost 4 bases and 8 bases respectively, with 18 bases between them. CDR3 length: 14 amino acids. Looked up from germline, CDR1 is SGHDT and CDR2 is YYEEEE. CDR3: CASSRDWGGTEAFF. CDR3 sequence (DNA): TGTGCCAGCAGCCGAGATTGGGGCGGGACCGAAGCTTTCTTT.

The chain recombines TRBV6-6 with TRBJ1-1, with 7 positions matching TRBD1. CDR3 length: 13 amino acids. CDR1 and CDR2 from the germline V gene are MNHNY and SVGAGI (reference sequence). The V and J ends lost 4 bases and 11 bases, in that order; junction bases with no gene match: 10. The CDR3 sequence is CASSWEGAWRAFF. In DNA, the CDR3 is TGTGCCAGCAGTTGGGAGGGGGCATGGCGCGCTTTCTTT.